Listed below are T cell receptor beta chains from one sample, sequenced in a study of shared clonotypes between healthy human individuals. Here immunoSEQ multiplex PCR was the method, and the copy in TCRdb shows in-frame clones only, minus some. This table has approximately 600,000 clones, 85% to 95% appearing once. The specimen sequenced was naive CD8+ T cells sorted from blood. The receptor source for this set is a woman aged 25 to 39 in good health. CDR3s leave out the opening cysteine and the closing phenylalanine or tryptophan. The listing skips clone size in some rows; elsewhere it reads once, few, many or a size class.

clone_size: .
cdr3_length: 13
v_call: TRBV2
j_call: TRBJ2-7
cdr3_aa: ASSEASGTTYEQY

clone_size: once
cdr3_length: 15
v_call: TRBV27
j_call: TRBJ2-3
cdr3_aa: ASSPIPGLADTDTQY

clone_size: .
cdr3_length: 13
v_call: TRBV27
j_call: TRBJ2-6
cdr3_aa: ASSLLGSGANVLT

clone_size: .
cdr3_length: 15
v_call: TRBV9
j_call: TRBJ1-1
cdr3_aa: ASSVNSYVGMRTEAF

clone_size: .
cdr3_length: 10
v_call: TRBV10-1
j_call: TRBJ2-7
cdr3_aa: ASSESGDEQY

clone_size: .
cdr3_length: 16
v_call: TRBV14
j_call: TRBJ2-1
cdr3_aa: ASSPSRFDSGGLNEQF

clone_size: .
cdr3_length: 13
v_call: TRBV25-1
j_call: .
cdr3_aa: ASTYQGPGSYEQY

clone_size: .
cdr3_length: 13
v_call: TRBV2
j_call: TRBJ1-4
cdr3_aa: ASSGTGSSNEKLF

clone_size: few
cdr3_length: 13
v_call: TRBV28
j_call: TRBJ1-5
cdr3_aa: ASSPFTGGNQPQH

clone_size: .
cdr3_length: 13
v_call: TRBV5-1
j_call: TRBJ2-3
cdr3_aa: ASSFLLAGTDTQY

clone_size: .
cdr3_length: 13
v_call: TRBV6-1
j_call: TRBJ1-1
cdr3_aa: ASSEYWTGETEAF

clone_size: .
cdr3_length: 11
v_call: TRBV5-1
j_call: TRBJ2-1
cdr3_aa: ASSLLPYNEQF

clone_size: .
cdr3_length: 12
v_call: TRBV4-1
j_call: TRBJ2-7
cdr3_aa: ASSQEKGYYEQY

clone_size: .
cdr3_length: 13
v_call: TRBV7-6
j_call: TRBJ2-7
cdr3_aa: ASSLGSSEGYEQY

clone_size: .
cdr3_length: 11
v_call: TRBV5-4
j_call: TRBJ1-1
cdr3_aa: ASSLAVGQEAF

clone_size: .
cdr3_length: 14
v_call: TRBV14
j_call: TRBJ2-3
cdr3_aa: ASSHGLAGTTDTQY

clone_size: .
cdr3_length: 12
v_call: TRBV29-1
j_call: TRBJ1-2
cdr3_aa: SANTGQGAYGYT

clone_size: .
cdr3_length: 9
v_call: TRBV6-5
j_call: TRBJ1-2
cdr3_aa: ASSGGGGYT

clone_size: .
cdr3_length: 14
v_call: TRBV5-4
j_call: TRBJ2-7
cdr3_aa: ATVDLTGGEDYEQY

clone_size: once
cdr3_length: 12
v_call: TRBV9
j_call: TRBJ2-1
cdr3_aa: ASSVWQVDNEQF

clone_size: .
cdr3_length: 12
v_call: TRBV30
j_call: TRBJ2-3
cdr3_aa: AWGGTASTDTQY

clone_size: .
cdr3_length: 11
v_call: TRBV6-1
j_call: TRBJ1-5
cdr3_aa: ASSETGFQPQH